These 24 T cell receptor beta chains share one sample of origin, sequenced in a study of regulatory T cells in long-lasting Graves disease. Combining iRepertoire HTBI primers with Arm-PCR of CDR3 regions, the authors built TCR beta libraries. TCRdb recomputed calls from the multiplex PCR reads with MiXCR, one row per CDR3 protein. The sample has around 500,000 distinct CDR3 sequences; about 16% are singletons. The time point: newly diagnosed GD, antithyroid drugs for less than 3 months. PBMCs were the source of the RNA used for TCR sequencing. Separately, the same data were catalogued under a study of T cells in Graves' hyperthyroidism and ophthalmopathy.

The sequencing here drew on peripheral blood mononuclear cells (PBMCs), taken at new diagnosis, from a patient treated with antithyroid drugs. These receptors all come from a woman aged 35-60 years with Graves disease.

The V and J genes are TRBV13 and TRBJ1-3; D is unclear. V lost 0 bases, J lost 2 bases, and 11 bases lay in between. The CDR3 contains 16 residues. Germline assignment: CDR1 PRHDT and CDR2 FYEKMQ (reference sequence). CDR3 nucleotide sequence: TGTGCCAGCAGCTTAGGCCTGGTGGCGGCTGGAAACACCATATATTTT. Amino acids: CASSLGLVAAGNTIYF.

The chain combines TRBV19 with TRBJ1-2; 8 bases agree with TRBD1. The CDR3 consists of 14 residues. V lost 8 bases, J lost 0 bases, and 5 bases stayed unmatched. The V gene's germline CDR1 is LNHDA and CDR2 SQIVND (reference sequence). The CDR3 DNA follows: TGTGCCAGTGAGGCGGGACAGGCTAACTATGGCTACACCTTC. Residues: CASEAGQANYGYTF.

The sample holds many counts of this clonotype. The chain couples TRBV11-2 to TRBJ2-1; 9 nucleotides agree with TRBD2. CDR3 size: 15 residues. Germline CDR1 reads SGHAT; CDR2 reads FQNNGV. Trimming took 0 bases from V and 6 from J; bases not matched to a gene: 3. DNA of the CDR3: TGTGCCAGCAGCTTAGAGGGGACTAGCCCCAATGAGCAGTTCTTC. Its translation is CASSLEGTSPNEQFF. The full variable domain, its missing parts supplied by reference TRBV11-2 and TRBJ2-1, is EAGVAQSPRYKIIEKRQSVAFWCNPISGHATLYWYQQILGQGPKLLIQFQNNGVVDDSQLPKDRFSAERLKGVDSTLKIQPAKLEDSAVYLCASSLEGTSPNEQFFGPGTRLTVL.

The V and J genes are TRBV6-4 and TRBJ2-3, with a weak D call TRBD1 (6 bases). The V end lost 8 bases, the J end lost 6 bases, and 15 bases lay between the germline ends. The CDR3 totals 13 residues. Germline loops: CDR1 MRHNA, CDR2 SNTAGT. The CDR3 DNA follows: TGTGCCAGCGCTGAGGACAGTCAGGATACGCAGTATTTT. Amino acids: CASAEDSQDTQYF.

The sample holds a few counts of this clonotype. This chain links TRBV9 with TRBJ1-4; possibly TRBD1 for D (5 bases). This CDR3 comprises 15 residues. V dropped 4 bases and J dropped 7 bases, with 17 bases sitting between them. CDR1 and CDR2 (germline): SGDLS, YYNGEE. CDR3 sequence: CASSPSGLSREKLFF. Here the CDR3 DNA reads TGTGCCAGCAGCCCCTCGGGGCTATCTCGTGAAAAACTGTTTTTT.

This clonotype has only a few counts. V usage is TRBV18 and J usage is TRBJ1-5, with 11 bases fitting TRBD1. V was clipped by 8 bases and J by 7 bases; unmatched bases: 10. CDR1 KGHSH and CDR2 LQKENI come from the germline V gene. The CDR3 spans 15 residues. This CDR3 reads CASTRTGGDSQPQHF. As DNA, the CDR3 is TGTGCCAGCACCCGGACAGGGGGCGATAGCCAGCCCCAGCATTTT.

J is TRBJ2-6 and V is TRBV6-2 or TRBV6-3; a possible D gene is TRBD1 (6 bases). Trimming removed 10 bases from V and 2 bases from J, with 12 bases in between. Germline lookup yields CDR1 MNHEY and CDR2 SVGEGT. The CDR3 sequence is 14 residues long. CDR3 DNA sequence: TGTGCCACCAAACAGGGCGCTGGGGCCAACGTCCTGACTTTC. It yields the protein CATKQGAGANVLTF.

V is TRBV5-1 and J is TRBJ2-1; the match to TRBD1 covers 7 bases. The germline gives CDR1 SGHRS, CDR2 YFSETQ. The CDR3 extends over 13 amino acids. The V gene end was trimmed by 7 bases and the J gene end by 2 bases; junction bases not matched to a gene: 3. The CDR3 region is CASHQGAYNEQFF. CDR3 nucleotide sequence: TGCGCCAGCCACCAGGGGGCCTACAATGAGCAGTTCTTC. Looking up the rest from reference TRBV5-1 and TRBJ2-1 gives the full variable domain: KAGVTQTPRYLIKTRGQQVTLSCSPISGHRSVSWYQQTPGQGLQFLFEYFSETQRNKGNFPGRFSGRQFSNSRSEMNVSTLELGDSALYLCASHQGAYNEQFFGPGTRLTVL.

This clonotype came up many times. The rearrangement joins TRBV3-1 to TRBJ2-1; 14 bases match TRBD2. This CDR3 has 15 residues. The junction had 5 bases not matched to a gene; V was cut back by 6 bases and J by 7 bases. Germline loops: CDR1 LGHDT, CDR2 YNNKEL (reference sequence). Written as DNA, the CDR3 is TGTGCCAGCAGTCACGGGACTAGCGGGGGAAATGAGCAGTTCTTC. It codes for CASSHGTSGGNEQFF.

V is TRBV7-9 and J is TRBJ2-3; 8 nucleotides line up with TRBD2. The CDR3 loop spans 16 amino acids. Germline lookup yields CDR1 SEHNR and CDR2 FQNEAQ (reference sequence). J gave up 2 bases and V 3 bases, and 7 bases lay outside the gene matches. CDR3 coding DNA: TGTGCCAGCAGCTTGGGGACTAGGGGTCTCACAGATACGCAGTATTTT. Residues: CASSLGTRGLTDTQYF.

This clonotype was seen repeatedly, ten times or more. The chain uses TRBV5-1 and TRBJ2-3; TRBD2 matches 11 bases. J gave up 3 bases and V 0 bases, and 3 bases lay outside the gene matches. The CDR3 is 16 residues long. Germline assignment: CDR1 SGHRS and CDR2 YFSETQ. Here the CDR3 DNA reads TGCGCCAGCAGCTTGGATAGGACTAGCGGGACAGATACGCAGTATTTT. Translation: CASSLDRTSGTDTQYF.

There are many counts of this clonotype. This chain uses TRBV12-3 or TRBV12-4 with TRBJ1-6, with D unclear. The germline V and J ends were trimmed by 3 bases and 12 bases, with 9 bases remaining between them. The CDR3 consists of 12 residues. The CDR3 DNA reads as TGTGCCAGCAGTTTGGGGTTACGACCCCTCCACTTT. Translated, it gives CASSLGLRPLHF.

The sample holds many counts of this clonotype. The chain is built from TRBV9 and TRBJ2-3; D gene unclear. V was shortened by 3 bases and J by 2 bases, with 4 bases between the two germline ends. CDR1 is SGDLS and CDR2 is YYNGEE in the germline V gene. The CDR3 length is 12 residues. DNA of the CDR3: TGTGCCAGCAGCGGGTTCACAGATACGCAGTATTTT. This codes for CASSGFTDTQYF.

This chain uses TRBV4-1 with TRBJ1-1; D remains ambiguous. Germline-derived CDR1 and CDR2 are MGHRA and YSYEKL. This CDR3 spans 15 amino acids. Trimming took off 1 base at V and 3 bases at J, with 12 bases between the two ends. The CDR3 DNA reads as TGCGCCAGCAGCCAAGCCTTAGGGTCCCACACTGAAGCTTTCTTT. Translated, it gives CASSQALGSHTEAFF.

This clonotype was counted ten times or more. This chain's CDR3 is CASSLGSINEQFF. As DNA, the CDR3 is TGTGCCAGCAGCTTAGGGAGTATCAATGAGCAGTTCTTC. The chain has TRBV7-9 and TRBJ2-1; D gene ambiguous. CDR3 length equals 13 residues. V was trimmed by 1 base and J by 6 bases, leaving 7 bases between them. Germline loops: CDR1 SEHNR, CDR2 FQNEAQ (reference sequence).

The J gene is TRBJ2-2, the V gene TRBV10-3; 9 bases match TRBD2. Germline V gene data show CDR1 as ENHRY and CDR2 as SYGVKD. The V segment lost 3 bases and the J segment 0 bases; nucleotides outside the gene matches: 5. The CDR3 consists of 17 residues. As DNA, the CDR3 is TGTGCCATCAGTGACAGACCTAGCGGGGCGAACACCGGGGAGCTGTTTTTT. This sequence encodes CAISDRPSGANTGELFF.

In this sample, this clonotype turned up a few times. In DNA form, the CDR3 reads TGTGCCAGTGGCCCACAGGGAATGAACACTGAAGCTTTCTTT. Translation gives CASGPQGMNTEAFF. The rearrangement joins TRBV6-1 to TRBJ1-1, with a possible D match to TRBD1 (6 bases). The CDR3 has 14 amino acids. Germline CDR1 MNHNS, CDR2 SASEGT. V lost 9 bases and J 0 bases, leaving 14 bases between the germline ends.

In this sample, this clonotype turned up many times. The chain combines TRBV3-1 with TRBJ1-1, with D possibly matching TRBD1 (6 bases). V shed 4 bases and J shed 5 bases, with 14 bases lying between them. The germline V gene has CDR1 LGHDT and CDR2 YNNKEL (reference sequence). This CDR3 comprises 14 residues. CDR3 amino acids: CASSPGGEGTEAFF. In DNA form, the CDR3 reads TGTGCCAGCAGCCCCGGGGGCGAGGGGACTGAAGCTTTCTTT. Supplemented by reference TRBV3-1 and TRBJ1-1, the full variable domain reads DTAVSQTPKYLVTQMGNDKSIKCEQNLGHDTMYWYKQDSKKFLKIMFSYNNKELIINETVPNRFSPKSPDKAHLNLHINSLELGDSAVYFCASSPGGEGTEAFFGQGTRLTVV.

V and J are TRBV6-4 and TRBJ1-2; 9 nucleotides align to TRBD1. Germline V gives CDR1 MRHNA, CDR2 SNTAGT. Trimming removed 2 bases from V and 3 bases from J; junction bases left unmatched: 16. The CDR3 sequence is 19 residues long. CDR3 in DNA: TGTGCCAGCAGTGACAAGGGCGGACAGGGGCCCATAAGAGACTATGGCTACACCTTC. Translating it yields CASSDKGGQGPIRDYGYTF.

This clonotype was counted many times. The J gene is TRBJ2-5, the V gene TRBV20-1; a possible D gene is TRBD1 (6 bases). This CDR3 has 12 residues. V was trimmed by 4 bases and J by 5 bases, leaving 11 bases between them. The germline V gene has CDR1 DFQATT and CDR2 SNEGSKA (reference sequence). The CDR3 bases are TGCAGTGCTAACCCAGGGGTGGAGACCCAGTACTTC. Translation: CSANPGVETQYF.

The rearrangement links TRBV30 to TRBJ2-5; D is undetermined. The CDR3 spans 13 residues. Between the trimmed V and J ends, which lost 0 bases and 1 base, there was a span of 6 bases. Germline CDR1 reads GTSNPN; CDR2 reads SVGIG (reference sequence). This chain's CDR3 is CAWSVQTQETQYF. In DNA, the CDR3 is TGTGCCTGGAGTGTACAGACCCAAGAGACCCAGTACTTC.

The DNA of the CDR3 is TGTGCCAGCAGTCGAGGGGGGGGCCATGAAAAACTGTTTTTT. Residues: CASSRGGGHEKLFF. The chain links TRBV3-1 to TRBJ1-4, with D tentatively TRBD1 (6 bases). Between the trimmed V and J ends, which lost 6 bases and 6 bases, there was a span of 14 bases. This CDR3 region has 14 residues. CDR1 is LGHDT, CDR2 YNNKEL, per germline (reference sequence).

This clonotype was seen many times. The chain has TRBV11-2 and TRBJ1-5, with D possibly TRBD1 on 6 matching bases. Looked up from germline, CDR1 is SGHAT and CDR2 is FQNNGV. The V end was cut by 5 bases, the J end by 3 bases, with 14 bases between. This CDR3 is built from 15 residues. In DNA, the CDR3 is TGTGCCAGCAGCCCCGGAGGGGGAATCAATCAGCCCCAGCATTTT. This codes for CASSPGGGINQPQHF.

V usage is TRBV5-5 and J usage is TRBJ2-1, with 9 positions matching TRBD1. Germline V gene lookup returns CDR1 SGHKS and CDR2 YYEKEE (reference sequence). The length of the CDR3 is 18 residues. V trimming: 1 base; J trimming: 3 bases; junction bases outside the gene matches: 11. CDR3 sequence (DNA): TGTGCCAGCAGCTTGAACCCCGGGACAGGGAACTACTACAATGAGCAGTTCTTC. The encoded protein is CASSLNPGTGNYYNEQFF. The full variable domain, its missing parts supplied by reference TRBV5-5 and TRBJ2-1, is DAGVTQSPTHLIKTRGQQVTLRCSPISGHKSVSWYQQVLGQGPQFIFQYYEKEERGRGNFPDRFSARQFPNYSSELNVNALLLGDSALYLCASSLNPGTGNYYNEQFFGPGTRLTVL.